This passage covers 7 T cell receptor beta chains from one sample sequenced in a study of T cell responses to AZD1222 COVID-19 vaccine. Some clones are missing from TCRdb's copy, which holds only in-frame ones; the method was immunoSEQ multiplex PCR. The repertoire includes about 100,000 clones, approximately 87% of them detected once, and 4% to 4.5% sits in the top ten. The source material was peripheral blood, sampled on day 0 of MenACWY control vaccination. The origin of the receptors is an adult in good health.

This clone has more than one count but fewer than ten. The chain joins TRBV28 to TRBJ2-1; D not certain. The V end lost 7 bases, the J end lost 9 bases, and 16 bases lay between the germline ends. The CDR3 runs to 13 residues. The germline V gene encodes CDR1 MDHEN and CDR2 SYDVKM. The CDR3 bases are TGTGCCAGCAAAACCGTATTAAAGAGTGAGCAGTTCTTC. This translates into CASKTVLKSEQFF.

This chain links TRBV28 with TRBJ2-7; the D is unclear. From germline, CDR1 is MDHEN and CDR2 SYDVKM. Trimming took 3 bases from V and 7 from J, leaving 10 bases between them. This CDR3 is 12 amino acids long. CDR3 protein: CASSFSVWEQYF. The CDR3 DNA reads as TGTGCCAGCAGTTTCTCGGTGTGGGAGCAGTACTTC. Drawing the rest from reference TRBV28 and TRBJ2-7, the complete variable domain is DVKVTQSSRYLVKRTGEKVFLECVQDMDHENMFWYRQDPGLGLRLIYFSYDVKMKEKGDIPEGYSVSREKKERFSLILESASTNQTSMYLCASSFSVWEQYFGPGTRLTVT.

This clone was counted once. V usage is TRBV7-2 and J usage is TRBJ1-4; D is uncertain. From germline, CDR1 is SGHTA and CDR2 FQGNSA. The V gene lost 4 bases and the J gene lost 5 bases, with 5 bases spanning the gap. The CDR3 sequence is 12 residues long. The CDR3 bases are TGTGCCAGCAGCTCCGGAAATGAAAAACTGTTTTTT. It is translated as CASSSGNEKLFF.

The rearrangement links TRBV11-3 to TRBJ2-3; D may be TRBD2 (5 bases). Per the germline V gene, CDR1 is SGHNT and CDR2 is YENEEA. This CDR3 is built from 14 residues. V lost 5 bases and J 1 base, leaving 10 bases between the germline ends. DNA for the CDR3: TGTGCCAGCAGCCTTGCAGCGGGCACAGATACGCAGTATTTT. It encodes CASSLAAGTDTQYF.

The CDR3, as DNA: TGCAGCGTTGACTTTTTACTAGACGATGAGCAGTTCTTC. Protein: CSVDFLLDDEQFF. The rearrangement uses TRBV29-1 and TRBJ2-1; possible D gene TRBD2, 5 bases. V was pared by 3 bases and J by 8 bases, with 14 bases between. Germline assignment: CDR1 SQVTM and CDR2 ANQGSEA. The CDR3 covers 13 residues.

CDR3 loop: CASRATGVRAEAFF. The DNA for the CDR3 is TGTGCCAGCAGGGCTACAGGGGTTAGGGCTGAAGCTTTCTTT. This chain connects TRBV6-6 to TRBJ1-1, with 7 nucleotides matching TRBD1. This CDR3 has 14 amino acids. V was clipped by 6 bases and J by 6 bases; unmatched bases: 10. Per germline, CDR1 MNHNY and CDR2 SVGAGI (reference sequence).

The CDR3 sequence: CAKGRGRLGTEAFF. CDR3 bases: TGTGCAAAAGGGAGGGGGCGCTTGGGCACTGAAGCTTTCTTT. This sequence joins TRBV19 and TRBJ1-1, with 7 nucleotides matching TRBD1. This CDR3 contains 14 residues. Looked up from germline, CDR1 is LNHDA and CDR2 is SQIVND (reference sequence).